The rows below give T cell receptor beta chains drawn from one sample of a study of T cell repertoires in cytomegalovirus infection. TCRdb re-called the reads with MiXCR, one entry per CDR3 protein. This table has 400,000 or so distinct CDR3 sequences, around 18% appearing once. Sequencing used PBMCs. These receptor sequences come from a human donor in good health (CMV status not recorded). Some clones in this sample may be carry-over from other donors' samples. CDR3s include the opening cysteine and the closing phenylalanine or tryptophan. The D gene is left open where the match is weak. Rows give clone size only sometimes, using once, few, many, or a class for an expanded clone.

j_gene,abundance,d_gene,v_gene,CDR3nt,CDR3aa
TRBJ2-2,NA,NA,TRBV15,TGTGCCACCAGCAACGGAGGGGGGGGCCAAGGCGGGGAGCTGTTTTTT,CATSNGGGGQGGELFF
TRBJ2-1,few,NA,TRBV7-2,TGTGCCAGCCGAGGGGGGACTCTCTACAATGAGCAGTTCTTC,CASRGGTLYNEQFF
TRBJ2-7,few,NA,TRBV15,TGTGCCACCCGAACGGCGGGCTCCTACGAGCAGTACTTC,CATRTAGSYEQYF
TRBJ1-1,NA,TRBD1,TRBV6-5,TGTGCCAGCAGTTCTTCCCGGACAGGGGGCTTAACTGAAGTTTTCTTT,CASSSSRTGGLTEVFF
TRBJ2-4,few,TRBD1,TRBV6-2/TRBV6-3,TGTGCCAGCAGTCGAGACAGGGGAGGAAACATTCAGTACTTC,CASSRDRGGNIQYF
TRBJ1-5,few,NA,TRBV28,TGTGCCAGCAGTTTTCCGGGAACTTATAGCAATCAGCCCCAGCATTTT,CASSFPGTYSNQPQHF
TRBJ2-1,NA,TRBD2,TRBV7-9,TGTGCCGGAATAATTGGGAATTCGGGACTAGGTCTCAATGAGCAGTTCTTC,CAGIIGNSGLGLNEQFF
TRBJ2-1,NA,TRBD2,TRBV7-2,TGTGCCAGCAGCTTCAATCCAATGGGGGCGGGGGGATCAGGTGAGCAGTTCTTC,CASSFNPMGAGGSGEQFF
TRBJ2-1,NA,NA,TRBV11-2,TGTGCCAGCAGTCTATCCGGGACTCATGCCAATGAGCAGTTCTTC,CASSLSGTHANEQFF
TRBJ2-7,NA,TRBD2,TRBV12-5,TGTGCTAGTGCCACCCCCCTTAGCGGGAGTTGGTACGAGCAGTACTTC,CASATPLSGSWYEQYF
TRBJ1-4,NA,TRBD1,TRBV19,TGTGCCAGTAGCAGACAGGGCGGCAGTGAAAAACTGTTTTTT,CASSRQGGSEKLFF
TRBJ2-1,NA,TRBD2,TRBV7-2,TGTGCCAGCAGCCCAGAGCGGGGGAGCTACAATGAGCAGTTCTTT,CASSPERGSYNEQFF
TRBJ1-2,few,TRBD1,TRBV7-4,TGTGCCAGCAGCCGGGGACAGGGGCTGAGCTACACCTTC,CASSRGQGLSYTF
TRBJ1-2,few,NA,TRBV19,TGTGCCAGTAGTCTACGAACCTATGGCTACACCTTC,CASSLRTYGYTF